This TCR beta chain was sequenced for a study of neurological immune-mediated disorders (dated by TCRdb to the late 2010s). Study-level background: Among the 35 or so multiple sclerosis patients, relapsing-remitting MS was present in roughly 30 and secondary progressive MS was present in 3. Peripheral blood TCR-beta repertoires from HTLV-I-associated myelopathy (HAM/TSP) patients, multiple sclerosis patients and healthy controls were compared by UMI-based sequencing. The 95 to 120 TCR-beta libraries included longitudinal samples, technical triplicates and paired sorted CD4+ and CD8+ T-cell subsets alongside PBMC samples. The cohort comprised approximately 67 subjects: around 15 HAM/TSP patients, 34 multiple sclerosis patients and about 20 healthy controls. What the research found in general, with its limitations: TCR clonal expansion was highest in HAM/TSP patients and lowest in MS patients, with MS patients falling below even healthy controls. No identical CDR3 amino acid sequences were shared among expanded clones across subjects, suggesting private TCR-beta repertoires in all groups. In phylogenetic analysis, the repertoires of 18 of 34 MS patients grouped into a cluster of related CDR3 sequences, which suggests a possible signature at the repertoire level. No clinical or MRI features were associated with the MS cluster, and the authors said that larger cohorts are needed.

For unsorted PBMC libraries, 2 million PBMCs were used after storage in RNAlater at -80 degrees C until RNA extraction. Multiple sclerosis patients were enrolled in a US clinical protocol evaluating disease progression by magnetic resonance imaging. Peripheral blood was subjected to Ficoll-Hypaque density gradient centrifugation to isolate PBMCs, which were then cryopreserved in liquid nitrogen. CDR1 and CDR2, per the germline V gene, are MDHEN and SYDVKM. The CDR3 spans 16 residues, from the cysteine through the phenylalanine. Only CDR3 DNA is held: 48 bases, read in frame from base 1. Trimming accounts for 2 bases at V and 0 bases at J, while the number of junction bases matched to no gene is 6. cDNA was synthesized by template-switch 5'RACE using a primer with a 10-nucleotide random unique molecular identifier that tagged each TCR transcript. Each sequencing run produced over 190 million TCR-beta sequences covering 15-18 subjects. The RNeasy kit was used for extraction of total RNA. TCR-beta VDJ regions were amplified with primers for the TCR constant region and the 5'RACE anchor, using the KAPA Real-time Library Amplification kit. Sample indexes and Illumina adaptors were added in a first PCR, after which library yield was increased in a second PCR. After Ampure bead purification, the TCR product of roughly 650 bp was size-selected on a 2% E-gel SizeSelection system. Library quality was checked on a Bioanalyzer, concentration was measured with Qubit, and libraries were quantified with the Kapa Library Quantification kit before pooling. An Illumina HiSeq 2500 was used to sequence the libraries paired-end at 2 x 150 bp. To increase sequence diversity, roughly 23-30% phiX was spiked into each library pool. The paper's processing steps were these. Quality-filtered reads were processed with the UMI-based MiGEC pipeline, and over 85% of raw TCR sequences were removed by the MiGEC pipeline during error correction. IMGT germline references were used for aligning VDJ genes, and each clonotype was defined as a unique CDR3 amino acid sequence together with its V-J genes. Clonal expansion, Shannon diversity and CDR3 relatedness were evaluated with VDJtools (CalcPairwiseDistances, ClusterSamples), while phylogenetic trees were built in CLCbio workbench. Expanded clones were defined as having at least 8 unique UMIs, based on coefficient-of-variation modelling across technical triplicates. Clones were called with MiXCR by TCRdb after fastp trimmed the public reads at Q25, and only in-frame beta chains were retained. A single entry per CDR3 protein holds the most common genes and DNA from its merged rows. The authors' filters were not applied to this entry. Recorded for this sample are about 78,000 distinct CDR3 sequences; about 5.5% of them occurred a single time. Of the sample, less than 2.5% is held by the ten largest clones.

Concerning this clonotype itself: It has no known antigen specificity. Base qualities are not provided; no much larger clone lies one nucleotide away.

Sequenced: PBMCs. This TCR derives from a young woman with multiple sclerosis. The chain joins TRBV28 to TRBJ1-2; the junction holds 7 bases that match TRBD1. For the CDR3, the sequence is CASSLRGRPPNYGYTF. The nucleotides are TGTGCCAGCAGTTTAAGGGGGCGGCCGCCTAACTATGGCTACACCTTC.